Below, one T cell receptor (beta chain) is given with its context. Some clones are missing from TCRdb's copy, which holds only in-frame ones; the method was immunoSEQ multiplex PCR. The repertoire consists of 150,000 to 200,000 clones, with about 81% occurring once and the leading ten covering around 9.9%. These data are taken from a study of blood T cell repertoires in COVID-19. On the study more broadly: There were acute and convalescent COVID-19 samples, and they came from the United States, Italy and Spain.

Germline V gives CDR1 MDHEN, CDR2 SYDVKM. V dropped 5 bases and J dropped 3 bases, with 17 bases sitting between them. The CDR3 length is 15 residues. The chain combines TRBV28 with TRBJ2-7, with a possible D match to TRBD2 (5 bases). The clonotype comes from a human donor in a cohort sampled during active COVID-19. The specimen was peripheral blood. The CDR3 protein is CASSPSRTGYYEQYF. The DNA of the CDR3 is TGTGCCAGCAGTCCCTCTCGGACTGGGTACTACGAGCAGTACTTC.